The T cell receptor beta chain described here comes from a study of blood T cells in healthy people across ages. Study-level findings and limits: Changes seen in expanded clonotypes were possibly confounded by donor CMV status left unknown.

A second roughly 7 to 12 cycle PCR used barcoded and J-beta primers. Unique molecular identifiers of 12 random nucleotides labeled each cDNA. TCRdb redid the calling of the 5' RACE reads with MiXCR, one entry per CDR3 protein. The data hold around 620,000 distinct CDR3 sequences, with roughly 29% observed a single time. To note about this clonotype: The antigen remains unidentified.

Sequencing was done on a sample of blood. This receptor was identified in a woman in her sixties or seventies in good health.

The chain's CDR3 is CASSLAGGGKDTQYF. DNA for the CDR3: TGTGCCAGCAGTTTGGCTGGCGGGGGTAAAGATACGCAGTATTTT. The J gene is TRBJ2-3, the V gene TRBV12-3 or TRBV12-4, with 7 nucleotides matching TRBD2. The J segment lost 5 bases and the V segment lost 3 bases, leaving 8 bases of the junction unmatched. The CDR3 consists of 15 residues.